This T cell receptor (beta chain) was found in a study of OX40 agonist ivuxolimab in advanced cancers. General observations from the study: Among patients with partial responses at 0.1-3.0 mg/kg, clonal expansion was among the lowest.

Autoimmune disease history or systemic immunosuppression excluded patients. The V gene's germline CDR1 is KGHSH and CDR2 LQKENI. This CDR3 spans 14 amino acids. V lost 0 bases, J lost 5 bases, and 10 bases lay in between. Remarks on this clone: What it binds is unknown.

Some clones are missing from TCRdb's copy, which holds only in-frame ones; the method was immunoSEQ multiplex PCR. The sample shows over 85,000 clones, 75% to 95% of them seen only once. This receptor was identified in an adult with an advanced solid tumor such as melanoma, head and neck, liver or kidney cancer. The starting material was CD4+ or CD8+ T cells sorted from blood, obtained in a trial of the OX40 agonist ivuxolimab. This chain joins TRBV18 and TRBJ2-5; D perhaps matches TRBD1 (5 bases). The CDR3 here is CASSPPSGKETQYF. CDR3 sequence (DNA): TGTGCCAGCTCACCACCGTCAGGGAAGGAGACCCAGTACTTC. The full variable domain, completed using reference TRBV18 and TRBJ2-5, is NAGVMQNPRHLVRRRGQEARLRCSPMKGHSHVYWYRQLPEEGLKFMVYLQKENIIDESGMPKERFSAEFPKEGPSILRIQQVVRGDSAAYFCASSPPSGKETQYFGPGTRLLVL.